The sequence of this T cell receptor beta chain was determined in a study of CD8 T cells in Susac syndrome. With random hexamers, 0.5 to 1 ug RNA was reverse transcribed. Amplification of TCR beta CDR3 spanned 54 Vbeta and 13 Jbeta via immunoSEQ multiplex PCR. TCRdb fed the immunoSEQ multiplex PCR reads into MiXCR, producing one record per CDR3 protein. This sample has around 170,000 distinct CDR3 sequences, with roughly 94% found just once. V shed 5 bases and J shed 3 bases, with 19 bases lying between them. Germline V gene lookup returns CDR1 DFQATT and CDR2 SNEGSKA (reference sequence). The CDR3 consists of 15 residues.

Sequencing was carried out using CD8+ T cells from PBMCs. The source is a human donor with Susac syndrome. This chain links TRBV20-1 with TRBJ1-2; D is unresolved. This CDR3 is CSALYISGPHYGYTF. The DNA of the CDR3 is TGCAGTGCTCTCTATATCTCCGGGCCGCACTATGGCTACACCTTC.